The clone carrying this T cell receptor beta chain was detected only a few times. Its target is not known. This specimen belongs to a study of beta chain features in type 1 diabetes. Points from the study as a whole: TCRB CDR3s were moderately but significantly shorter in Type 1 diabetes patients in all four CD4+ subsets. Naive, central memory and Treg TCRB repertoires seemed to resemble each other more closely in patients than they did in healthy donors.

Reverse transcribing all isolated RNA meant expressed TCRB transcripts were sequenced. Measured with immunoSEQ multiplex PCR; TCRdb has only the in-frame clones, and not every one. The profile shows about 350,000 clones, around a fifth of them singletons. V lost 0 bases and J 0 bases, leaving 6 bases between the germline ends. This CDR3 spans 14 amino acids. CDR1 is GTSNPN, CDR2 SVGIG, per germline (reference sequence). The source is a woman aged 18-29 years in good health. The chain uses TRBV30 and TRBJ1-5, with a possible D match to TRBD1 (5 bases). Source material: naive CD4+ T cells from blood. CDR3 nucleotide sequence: TGTGCCTGGAGTGTGGACACTAGCAATCAGCCCCAGCATTTT. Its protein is CAWSVDTSNQPQHF.